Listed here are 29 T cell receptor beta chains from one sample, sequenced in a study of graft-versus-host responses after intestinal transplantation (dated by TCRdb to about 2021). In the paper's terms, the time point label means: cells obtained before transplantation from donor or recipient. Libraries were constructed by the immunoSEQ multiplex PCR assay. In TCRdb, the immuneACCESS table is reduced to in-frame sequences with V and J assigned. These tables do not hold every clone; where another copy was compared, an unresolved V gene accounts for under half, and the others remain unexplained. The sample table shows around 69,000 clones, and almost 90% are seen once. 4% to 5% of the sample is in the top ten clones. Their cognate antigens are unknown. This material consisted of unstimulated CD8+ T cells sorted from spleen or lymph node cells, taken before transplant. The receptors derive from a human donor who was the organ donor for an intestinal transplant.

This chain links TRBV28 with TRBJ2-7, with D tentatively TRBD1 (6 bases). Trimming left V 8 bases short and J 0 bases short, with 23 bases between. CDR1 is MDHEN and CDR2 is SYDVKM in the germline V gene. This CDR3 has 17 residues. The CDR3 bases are TGTGCCAGCGCACCCCCGAGAGGGCAGGGGAGCTCCTACGAGCAGTACGTC. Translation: CASAPPRGQGSSYEQYV.

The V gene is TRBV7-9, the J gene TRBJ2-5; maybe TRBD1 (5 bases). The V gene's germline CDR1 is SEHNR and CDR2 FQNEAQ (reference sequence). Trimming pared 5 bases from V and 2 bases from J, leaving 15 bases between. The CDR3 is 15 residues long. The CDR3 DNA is TGTGCCAGCAGCCCCCCCGGCAGGACACAAGAGACCCAGTACTTC. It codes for CASSPPGRTQETQYF.

The CDR3 here is CASSIDVDRGSGNTIYF. For the CDR3, the DNA is TGTGCCAGTAGTATAGATGTGGACAGAGGCTCTGGAAACACCATATATTTT. The J gene is TRBJ1-3, the V gene TRBV19; tentative D call: TRBD1 (6 bases). Trimming removed 0 bases from V and 0 bases from J, with 12 bases in between. The CDR3 totals 17 residues. The germline gives CDR1 LNHDA, CDR2 SQIVND (reference sequence). The complete variable domain, with remaining parts taken from reference TRBV19 and TRBJ1-3, reads DGGITQSPKYLFRKEGQNVTLSCEQNLNHDAMYWYRQDPGQGLRLIYYSQIVNDFQKGDIAEGYSVSREKKESFPLTVTSAQKNPTAFYLCASSIDVDRGSGNTIYFGEGSWLTVV.

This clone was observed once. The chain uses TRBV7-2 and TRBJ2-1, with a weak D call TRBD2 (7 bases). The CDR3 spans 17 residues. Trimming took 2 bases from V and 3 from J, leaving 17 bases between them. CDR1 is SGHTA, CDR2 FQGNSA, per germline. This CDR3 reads CASSLLAGAQVYNEQFF. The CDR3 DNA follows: TGTGCCAGCAGCTTATTGGCGGGGGCCCAAGTCTACAATGAGCAGTTCTTC.

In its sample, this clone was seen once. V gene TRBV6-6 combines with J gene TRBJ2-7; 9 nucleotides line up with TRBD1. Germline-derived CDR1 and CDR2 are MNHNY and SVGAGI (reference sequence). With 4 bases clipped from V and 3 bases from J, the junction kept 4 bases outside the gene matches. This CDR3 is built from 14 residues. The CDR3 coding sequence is TGTGCCAGCAGTTCCGGACAGGGGCTCTACGAGCAGTACGTC. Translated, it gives CASSSGQGLYEQYV.

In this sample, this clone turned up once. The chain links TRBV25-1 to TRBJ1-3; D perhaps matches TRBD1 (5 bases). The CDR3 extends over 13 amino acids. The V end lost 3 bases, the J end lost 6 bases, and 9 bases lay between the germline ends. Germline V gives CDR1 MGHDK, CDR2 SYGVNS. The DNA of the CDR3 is TGTGCCAGCAGTGAGCCAGGGTCAAACACCATATATTTT. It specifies CASSEPGSNTIYF. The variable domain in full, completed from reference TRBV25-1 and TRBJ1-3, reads EADIYQTPRYLVIGTGKKITLECSQTMGHDKMYWYQQDPGMELHLIHYSYGVNSTEKGDLSSESTVSRIRTEHFPLTLESARPSHTSQYLCASSEPGSNTIYFGEGSWLTVV.

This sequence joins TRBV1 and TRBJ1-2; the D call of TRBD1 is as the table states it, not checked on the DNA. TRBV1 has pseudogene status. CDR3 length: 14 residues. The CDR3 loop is CTSSQDRLRYGYTF. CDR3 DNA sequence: TGCACCAGCAGCCAAGACAGGTTGCGCTATGGCTACACCTTC.

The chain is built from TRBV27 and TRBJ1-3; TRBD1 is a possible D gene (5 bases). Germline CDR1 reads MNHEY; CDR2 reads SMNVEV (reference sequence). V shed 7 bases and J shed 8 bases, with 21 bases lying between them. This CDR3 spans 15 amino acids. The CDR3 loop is CASTSTLTARDTIYF. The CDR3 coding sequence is TGTGCCAGCACGAGTACGTTAACGGCCAGGGACACCATATATTTT.

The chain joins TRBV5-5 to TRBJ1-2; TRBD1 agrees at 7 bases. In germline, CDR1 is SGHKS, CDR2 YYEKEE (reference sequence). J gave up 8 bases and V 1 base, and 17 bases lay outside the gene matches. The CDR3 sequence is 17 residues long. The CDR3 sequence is CASSLTYRNKGAGGYTF. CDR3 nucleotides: TGTGCCAGCAGCTTGACCTACCGAAACAAGGGGGCCGGGGGCTACACCTTC.

The CDR3 loop reads CASSFLAGGRETQYF. The CDR3 DNA is TGTGCCAGCAGCTTCTTGGCGGGGGGGAGAGAGACCCAGTACTTC. This sequence joins TRBV7-2 and TRBJ2-5, with TRBD2 identical over 9 bases. The CDR3 is 15 amino acids. V lost 3 bases and J lost 4; bases outside the gene matches: 6. The germline gives CDR1 SGHTA, CDR2 FQGNSA.

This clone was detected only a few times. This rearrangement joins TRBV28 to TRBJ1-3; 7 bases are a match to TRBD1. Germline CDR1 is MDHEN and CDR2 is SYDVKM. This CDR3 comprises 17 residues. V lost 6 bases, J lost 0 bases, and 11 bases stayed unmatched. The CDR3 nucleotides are TGTGCCAGCAGCCTCTTTGGGGGACAGCTCTCTGGAAACACCATATATTTT. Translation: CASSLFGGQLSGNTIYF.

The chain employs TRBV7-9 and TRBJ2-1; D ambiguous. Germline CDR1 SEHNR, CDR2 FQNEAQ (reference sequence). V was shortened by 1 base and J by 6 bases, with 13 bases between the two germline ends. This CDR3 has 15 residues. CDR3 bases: TGTGCCAGCAGCTTAGATCTAGTGCGCTTCAATGAGCAGTTCTTC. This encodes CASSLDLVRFNEQFF.

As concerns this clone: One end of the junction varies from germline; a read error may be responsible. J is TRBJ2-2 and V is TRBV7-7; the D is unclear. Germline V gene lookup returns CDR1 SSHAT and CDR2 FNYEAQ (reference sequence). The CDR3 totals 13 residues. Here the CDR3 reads CASSFSNTGELFF. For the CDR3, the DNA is TGTGCTAGCAGCTTCTCGAACACCGGGGAGCTGTTTTTT.

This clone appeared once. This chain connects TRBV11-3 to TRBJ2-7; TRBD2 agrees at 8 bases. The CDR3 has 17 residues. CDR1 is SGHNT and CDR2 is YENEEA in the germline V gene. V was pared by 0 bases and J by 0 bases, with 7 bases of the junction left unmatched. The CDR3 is CASSLDRGGESSYEQYV. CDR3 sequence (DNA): TGTGCCAGCAGCTTAGATCGGGGGGGGGAAAGCTCCTACGAGCAGTACGTC.

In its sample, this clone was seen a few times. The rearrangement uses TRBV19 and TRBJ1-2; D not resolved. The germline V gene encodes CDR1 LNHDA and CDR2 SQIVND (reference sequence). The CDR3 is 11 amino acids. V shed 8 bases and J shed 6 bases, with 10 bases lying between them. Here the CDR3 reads CASYGVNGYTF. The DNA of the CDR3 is TGTGCCAGTTACGGTGTAAATGGCTACACCTTC. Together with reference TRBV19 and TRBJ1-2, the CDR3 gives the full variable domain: DGGITQSPKYLFRKEGQNVTLSCEQNLNHDAMYWYRQDPGQGLRLIYYSQIVNDFQKGDIAEGYSVSREKKESFPLTVTSAQKNPTAFYLCASYGVNGYTFGSGTRLTVV.

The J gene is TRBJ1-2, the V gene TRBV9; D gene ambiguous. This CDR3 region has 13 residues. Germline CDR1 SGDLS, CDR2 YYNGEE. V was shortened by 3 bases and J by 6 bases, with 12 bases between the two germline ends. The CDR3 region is CASSESEKDGYTF. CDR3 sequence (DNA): TGTGCCAGCAGCGAGAGCGAAAAGGATGGCTACACCTTC.

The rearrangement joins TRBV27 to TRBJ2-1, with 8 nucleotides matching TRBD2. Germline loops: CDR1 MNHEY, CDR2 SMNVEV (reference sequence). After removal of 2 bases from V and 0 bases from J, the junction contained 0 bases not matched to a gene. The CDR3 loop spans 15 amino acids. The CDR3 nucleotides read TGTGCCAGCAGTTTAGGGACTAGCTCCTACAATGAGCAGTTCTTC. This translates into CASSLGTSSYNEQFF.

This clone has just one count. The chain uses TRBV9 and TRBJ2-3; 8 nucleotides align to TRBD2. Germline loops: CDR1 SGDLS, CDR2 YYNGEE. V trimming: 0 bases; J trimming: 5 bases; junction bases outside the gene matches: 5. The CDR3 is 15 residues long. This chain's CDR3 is CASSVGGLAGDTQYF. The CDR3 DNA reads TGTGCCAGCAGCGTAGGTGGACTAGCAGGAGATACGCAGTATTTT.

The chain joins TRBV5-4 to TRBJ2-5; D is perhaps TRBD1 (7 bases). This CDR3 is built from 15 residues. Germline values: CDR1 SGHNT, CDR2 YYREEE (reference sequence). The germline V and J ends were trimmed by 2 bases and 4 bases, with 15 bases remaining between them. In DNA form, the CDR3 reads TGTGCCAGCAGCTTAACAGGGGAGGAACGAGAGACCCAGTACTTC. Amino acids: CASSLTGEERETQYF. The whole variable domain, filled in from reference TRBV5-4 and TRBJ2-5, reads ETGVTQSPTHLIKTRGQQVTLRCSSQSGHNTVSWYQQALGQGPQFIFQYYREEENGRGNFPPRFSGLQFPNYSSELNVNALELDDSALYLCASSLTGEERETQYFGPGTRLLVL.

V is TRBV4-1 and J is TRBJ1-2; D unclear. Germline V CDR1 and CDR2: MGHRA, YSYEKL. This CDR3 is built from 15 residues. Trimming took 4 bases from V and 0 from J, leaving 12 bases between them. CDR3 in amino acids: CASSLKYGTNYGYTF. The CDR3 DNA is TGCGCCAGCAGCCTGAAATATGGCACTAACTATGGCTACACCTTC.

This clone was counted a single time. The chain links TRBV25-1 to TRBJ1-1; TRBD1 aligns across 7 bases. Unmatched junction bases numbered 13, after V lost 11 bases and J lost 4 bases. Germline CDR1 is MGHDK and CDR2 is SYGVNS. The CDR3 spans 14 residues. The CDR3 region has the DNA TGTGCCGCAGCCTCAGGGGGGTCGGGCACTGAAGCTTTCTTT. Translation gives CAAASGGSGTEAFF.

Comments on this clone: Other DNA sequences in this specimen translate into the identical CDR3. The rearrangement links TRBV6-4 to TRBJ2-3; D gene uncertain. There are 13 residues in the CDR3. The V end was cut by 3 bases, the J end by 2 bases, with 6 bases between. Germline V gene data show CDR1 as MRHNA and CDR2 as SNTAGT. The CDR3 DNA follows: TGTGCCAGCAGTGAGCAGTCCACAGATACGCAGTATTTT. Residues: CASSEQSTDTQYF.

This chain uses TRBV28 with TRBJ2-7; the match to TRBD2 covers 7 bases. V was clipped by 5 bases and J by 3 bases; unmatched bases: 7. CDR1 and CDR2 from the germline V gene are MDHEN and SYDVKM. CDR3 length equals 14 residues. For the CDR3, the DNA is TGTGCCAGCAGTGACGGGGGGACCATCTACGAGCAGTACGTC. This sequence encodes CASSDGGTIYEQYV.

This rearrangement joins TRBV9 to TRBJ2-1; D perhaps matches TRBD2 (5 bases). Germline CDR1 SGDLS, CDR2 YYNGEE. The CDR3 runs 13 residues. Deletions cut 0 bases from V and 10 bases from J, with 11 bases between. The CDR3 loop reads CASSVAPGEEQFF. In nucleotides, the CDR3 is TGTGCCAGCAGCGTAGCCCCCGGGGAGGAGCAGTTCTTC.

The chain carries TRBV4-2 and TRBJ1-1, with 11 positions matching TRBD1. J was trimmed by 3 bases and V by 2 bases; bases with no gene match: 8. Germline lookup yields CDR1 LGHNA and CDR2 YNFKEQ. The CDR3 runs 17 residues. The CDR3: CASSQLPGQGEDTEAFF. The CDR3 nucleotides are TGTGCCAGCAGCCAATTACCGGGACAGGGGGAGGACACTGAAGCTTTCTTT.

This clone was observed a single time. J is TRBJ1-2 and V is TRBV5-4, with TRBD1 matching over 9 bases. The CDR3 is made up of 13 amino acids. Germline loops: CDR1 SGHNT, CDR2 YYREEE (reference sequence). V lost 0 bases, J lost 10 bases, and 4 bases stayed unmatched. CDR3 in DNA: TGTGCCAGCAGCTTGGACAGACAGGGGGACTACACCTTC. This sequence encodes CASSLDRQGDYTF. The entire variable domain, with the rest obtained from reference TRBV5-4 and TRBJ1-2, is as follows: ETGVTQSPTHLIKTRGQQVTLRCSSQSGHNTVSWYQQALGQGPQFIFQYYREEENGRGNFPPRFSGLQFPNYSSELNVNALELDDSALYLCASSLDRQGDYTFGSGTRLTVV.

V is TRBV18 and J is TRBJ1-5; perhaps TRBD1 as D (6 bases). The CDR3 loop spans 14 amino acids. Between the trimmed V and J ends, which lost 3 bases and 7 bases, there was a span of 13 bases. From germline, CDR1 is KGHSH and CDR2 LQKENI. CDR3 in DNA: TGTGCCAGCTCACCCAGCCCCAGGGGCCAGCCCCAGCATTTT. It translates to CASSPSPRGQPQHF.

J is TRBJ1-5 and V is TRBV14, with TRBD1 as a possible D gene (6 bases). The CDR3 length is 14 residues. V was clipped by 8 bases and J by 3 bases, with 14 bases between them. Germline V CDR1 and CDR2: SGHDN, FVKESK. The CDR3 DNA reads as TGTGCCAGCGCTCGGGCAGGGGCCAATCAGCCCCAGCATTTT. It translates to CASARAGANQPQHF.

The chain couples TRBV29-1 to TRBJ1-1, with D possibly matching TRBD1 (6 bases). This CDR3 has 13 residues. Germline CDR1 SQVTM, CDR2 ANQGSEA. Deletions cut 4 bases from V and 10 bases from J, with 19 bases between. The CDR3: CSVVWGQGRGAFF. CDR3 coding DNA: TGCAGCGTTGTTTGGGGTCAGGGGCGCGGAGCTTTCTTT. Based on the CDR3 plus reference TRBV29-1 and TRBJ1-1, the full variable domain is SAVISQKPSRDICQRGTSLTIQCQVDSQVTMMFWYRQQPGQSLTLIATANQGSEATYESGFVIDKFPISRPNLTFSTLTVSNMSPEDSSIYLCSVVWGQGRGAFFGQGTRLTVV.